Following are 10 T cell receptor beta chains from one sample sequenced in a study of OX40 agonist ivuxolimab in advanced cancers. TCRdb keeps only in-frame clones here, not all; method: immunoSEQ multiplex PCR. Among tens of thousands of clones listed, around three quarters were seen once. The source material was CD4+ or CD8+ T cells sorted from blood, sampled in a trial of the OX40 agonist ivuxolimab. Receptor source: an adult with an advanced solid tumor such as melanoma, head and neck, liver or kidney cancer.

The chain recombines TRBV29-1 with TRBJ2-7; maybe TRBD1 (5 bases). Germline V CDR1 and CDR2: SQVTM, ANQGSEA. The ends were cut back, 4 bases at V and 0 bases at J, with 13 bases in the middle. This CDR3 is built from 14 residues. In DNA, the CDR3 is TGCAGCGTTGCGCCGGCCAGGGACTCCTACGAGCAGTACTTC. Translated: CSVAPARDSYEQYF.

By share of the sample, this clone is medium-sized. This chain connects TRBV2 to TRBJ2-2, with 12 bases that match TRBD2. Per the germline V gene, CDR1 is SNHLY and CDR2 is FYNNEI. This CDR3 has 16 amino acids. Trimming removed 6 bases from V and 1 base from J; junction bases left unmatched: 3. As DNA, the CDR3 is TGTGCCAGCAGCTTGGGACTAGCGGGGAACACCGGGGAGCTGTTTTTT. It encodes CASSLGLAGNTGELFF.

This clone was seen only a few times. V and J are TRBV21-1 and TRBJ1-1. TRBV21-1 is a pseudogene. The CDR3 runs 15 residues. Here the CDR3 reads CASSKETAMNTEAFF. DNA for the CDR3: TGTGCCAGCAGCAAAGAAACCGCCATGAACACTGAAGCTTTCTTT.

The chain links TRBV19 to TRBJ1-1, with D possibly being TRBD1 (5 bases). The CDR3 runs to 12 residues. Germline CDR1 reads LNHDA; CDR2 reads SQIVND (reference sequence). The ends were cut back, 5 bases at V and 5 bases at J, with 9 bases in the middle. The CDR3 nucleotides read TGTGCCAGTAGTTCAGGGTTTACTGAAGCTTTCTTT. Translated, it gives CASSSGFTEAFF. The full variable domain, completed using reference TRBV19 and TRBJ1-1, is DGGITQSPKYLFRKEGQNVTLSCEQNLNHDAMYWYRQDPGQGLRLIYYSQIVNDFQKGDIAEGYSVSREKKESFPLTVTSAQKNPTAFYLCASSSGFTEAFFGQGTRLTVV.

In nucleotides, the CDR3 is TGCGCCAGCAGCTTCGGACAGGGCACAGATACGCAGTATTTT. Amino acid sequence: CASSFGQGTDTQYF. The rearrangement links TRBV4-3 to TRBJ2-3, with 7 positions matching TRBD1. CDR1 and CDR2 (germline): LGHNA, YSLEER. This CDR3 is built from 14 residues. The ends lost 5 bases at V and 1 base at J; junction bases unmatched: 3.

The chain recombines TRBV7-6 with TRBJ1-2; D gene uncertain. The length of the CDR3 is 13 residues. Per germline, CDR1 SGHVS and CDR2 FNYEAQ. V was clipped by 5 bases and J by 4 bases, with 11 bases between them. CDR3 in amino acids: CASSPKEFYGYTF. In nucleotides, the CDR3 is TGTGCCAGCAGCCCAAAGGAGTTCTATGGCTACACCTTC.

The CDR3 protein is CASSPAQVDRGDDQPQHF. Written as DNA, the CDR3 is TGCGCCAGCAGCCCCGCTCAGGTGGACAGGGGCGATGATCAGCCCCAGCATTTT. This chain links TRBV5-1 with TRBJ1-5; 9 bases agree with TRBD1. The CDR3 spans 18 residues. CDR1 is SGHRS and CDR2 is YFSETQ in the germline V gene. Unmatched junction bases numbered 16, after V lost 4 bases and J lost 5 bases.

This chain uses TRBV5-6 with TRBJ2-1; 7 bases agree with TRBD2. This CDR3 region has 16 residues. Germline CDR1 and CDR2: SGHDT and YYEEEE. Unmatched junction bases numbered 15, after V lost 2 bases and J lost 10 bases. CDR3 sequence reads: CASSLPRDYVGGEQFF. The CDR3 nucleotides read TGTGCCAGCAGCTTACCCCGGGACTACGTTGGTGGGGAGCAGTTCTTC. Filled out from reference TRBV5-6 and TRBJ2-1, the complete variable domain reads DAGVTQSPTHLIKTRGQQVTLRCSPKSGHDTVSWYQQALGQGPQFIFQYYEEEERQRGNFPDRFSGHQFPNYSSELNVNALLLGDSALYLCASSLPRDYVGGEQFFGPGTRLTVL.

This CDR3 reads CASSVRGAITGELFF. CDR3 nucleotide sequence: TGTGCCAGCAGCGTACGGGGGGCCATCACCGGGGAGCTGTTTTTT. This chain connects TRBV9 to TRBJ2-2; D possibly corresponds to TRBD2 (7 bases). The CDR3 is made up of 15 amino acids. Per germline, CDR1 SGDLS and CDR2 YYNGEE. V gave up 1 base and J gave up 4 bases, with 11 bases separating them. The full variable domain, rest sourced from reference TRBV9 and TRBJ2-2, is DSGVTQTPKHLITATGQRVTLRCSPRSGDLSVYWYQQSLDQGLQFLIQYYNGEERAKGNILERFSAQQFPDLHSELNLSSLELGDSALYFCASSVRGAITGELFFGEGSRLTVL.

The CDR3 coding sequence is TGTGCCAGCAGCTTAGAGGCCGGACAGGGGTTCTACGAGCAGTACTTC. It specifies CASSLEAGQGFYEQYF. V and J are TRBV7-8 and TRBJ2-7; 9 bases are shared with TRBD1. CDR1 and CDR2 (germline): SGHVS, FQNEAQ. CDR3 length: 16 residues. The V segment lost 1 base and the J segment 3 bases; nucleotides outside the gene matches: 7.